The clone carrying this T cell receptor beta chain was found a few times. The CDR3 consists of 14 residues. The V and J ends lost 0 bases and 5 bases, in that order; junction bases with no gene match: 2. Germline assignment: CDR1 SNHLY and CDR2 FYNNEI. The data were obtained in a study of response to subunit inactivated influenza vaccine. TCRdb reanalysed the RT-PCR reads using MiXCR and keeps one entry per CDR3 protein. The sample has around 190,000 distinct CDR3 sequences; nearly 9.5% are singletons. The V call is TRBV2, the J call TRBJ1-2; TRBD1 agrees at 8 bases. The clonotype comes from a man aged 50 to 59 who received an inactivated influenza vaccine. This specimen was non-naive T cells sorted from PBMCs, taken on the day of vaccination. DNA for the CDR3: TGTGCCAGCAGTGAAGCGTACAGGGGGTATGGCTACACCTTC. Its protein is CASSEAYRGYGYTF. Complete variable domain (other parts from reference TRBV2 and TRBJ1-2): EPEVTQTPSHQVTQMGQEVILRCVPISNHLYFYWYRQILGQKVEFLVSFYNNEISEKSEIFDDQFSVERPDGSNFTLKIRSTKLEDSAMYFCASSEAYRGYGYTFGSGTRLTVV.